The source of this T cell receptor beta chain is a study of T cells expressing NK-cell markers. Overall study: Underlying the TCR beta repertoires were sorted CD3+CD56+NKG2C+, CD3+CD56+NKG2C- and CD3+CD56-NKG2C+ T cells. Regarding the study as a whole: As a fraction of CD8+ T cells, dominant NKG2C+ clonotypes reached about 1.0-7.5% in six donors.

Reanalyzing the 5' RACE reads, TCRdb keeps one entry per CDR3 protein, without DNA. The sample table includes approximately 110,000 distinct CDR3 sequences. Germline CDR1 is SGDLS and CDR2 is YYNGEE. The CDR3 covers 14 residues. On this clonotype: Its specificity is not known.

The receptor's source is a woman between 18 and 69 years old in good health. The sequencing sample was made of blood T cells: a sorted CD56 or NKG2C T cell subset, CD4+ or CD8+ T cells, or bulk PBMC T cells (not recorded which). The gene calls are TRBV9 and TRBJ2-1; the TCRdb call, TRBD1, lacks DNA for checking. The CDR3 sequence is CASSGGGTPNEQFF.